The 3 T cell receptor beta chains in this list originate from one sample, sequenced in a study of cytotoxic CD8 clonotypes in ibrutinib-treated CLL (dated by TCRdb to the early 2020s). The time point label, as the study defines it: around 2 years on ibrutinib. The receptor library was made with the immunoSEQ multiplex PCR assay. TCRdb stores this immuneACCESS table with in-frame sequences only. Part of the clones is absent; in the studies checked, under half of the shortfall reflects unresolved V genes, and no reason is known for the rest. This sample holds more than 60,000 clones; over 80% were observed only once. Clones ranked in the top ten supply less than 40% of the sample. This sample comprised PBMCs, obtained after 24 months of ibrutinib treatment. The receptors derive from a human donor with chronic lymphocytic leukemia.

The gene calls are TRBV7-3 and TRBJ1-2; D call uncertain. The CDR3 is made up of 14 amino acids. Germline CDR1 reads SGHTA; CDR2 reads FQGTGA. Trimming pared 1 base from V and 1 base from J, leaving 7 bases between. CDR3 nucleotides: TGTGCCAGCAGCTTAAGCGCGATTAACTATGGCTACACCTTC. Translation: CASSLSAINYGYTF.

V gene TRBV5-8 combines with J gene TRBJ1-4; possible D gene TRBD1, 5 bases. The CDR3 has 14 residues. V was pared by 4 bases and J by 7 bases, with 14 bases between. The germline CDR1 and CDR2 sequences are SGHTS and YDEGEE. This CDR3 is CASSRPQGGEKLFF. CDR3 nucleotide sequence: TGTGCCAGCAGCCGGCCCCAGGGAGGTGAAAAACTGTTTTTT.

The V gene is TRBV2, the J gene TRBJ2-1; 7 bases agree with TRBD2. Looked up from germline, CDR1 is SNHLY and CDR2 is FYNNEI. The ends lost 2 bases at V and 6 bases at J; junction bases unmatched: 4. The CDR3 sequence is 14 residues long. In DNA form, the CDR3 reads TGTGCCAGCAGTGAATGGGACTACGGCAATGAGCAGTTCTTC. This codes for CASSEWDYGNEQFF.